The present entry profiles one T cell receptor beta chain with its context. Its specificity is not known. After removal of 4 bases from V and 4 bases from J, the junction contained 6 bases not matched to a gene. The CDR3 loop spans 14 amino acids. Germline V gives CDR1 SQVTM, CDR2 ANQGSEA. This entry belongs to a study of beta chain features in type 1 diabetes. Each donor gave one heparinised blood draw averaging approximately 120 mL. Expressed TCRB transcripts were sequenced because the isolated RNA had all been reverse transcribed beforehand. Samples of naive, central memory and regulatory T cells yielded a mean of about 3.6 million reads. Produced via immunoSEQ multiplex PCR; TCRdb's table is partial and in-frame only. This sample has 450,000 or so clones, with approximately 10% found just once. Study-level points and caveats: In all four CD4+ subsets, TCRB CDR3 length was significantly, moderately reduced in type 1 diabetes. Patients' naive, central memory and regulatory TCRB repertoires appeared more alike than those of healthy donors.

V is TRBV29-1 and J is TRBJ1-1; 10 bases agree with TRBD1. What was sequenced was naive CD4+ T cells from blood. The clonotype comes from a woman younger than 30 in good health. In DNA form, the CDR3 reads TGCAGCGTTGTGGGACAGGGGTTTTTCACTGAAGCTTTCTTT. Protein: CSVVGQGFFTEAFF.